This note documents a single T cell receptor (beta chain) sequence. Genomic DNA from each subset was divided evenly over several immunoSEQ plates. Roughly 300 ng DNA, roughly 28,000 T cell genomes, went into unsorted PBMC replicate PCRs. Sequencing on ten immunoSEQ deep assay plates was performed for unsorted PBMC DNA. Using immunoSEQ multiplex PCR, the repertoire was profiled, and TCRdb retains in-frame clones only, with some absent. Here the sample spans 450,000 to 600,000 clones, approximately 79% being singletons. These data originate in a study of shared clonotypes between healthy human individuals. V was pared by 0 bases and J by 2 bases, with 12 bases between. This CDR3 is 15 amino acids long. CDR1 is SGHNT and CDR2 is YYREEE in the germline V gene (reference sequence).

The sequenced material came from PBMCs. The chain combines TRBV5-4 with TRBJ2-7; TRBD1 might be the D (5 bases). The TCR originated in a woman between 40 and 55 years old in good health. Some clones in this sample may be carry-over from other donors' samples. The DNA of the CDR3 is TGTGCCAGCAGCTTGGTGATGAAGGGGACCTACGAGCAGTACTTC. Translated: CASSLVMKGTYEQYF.